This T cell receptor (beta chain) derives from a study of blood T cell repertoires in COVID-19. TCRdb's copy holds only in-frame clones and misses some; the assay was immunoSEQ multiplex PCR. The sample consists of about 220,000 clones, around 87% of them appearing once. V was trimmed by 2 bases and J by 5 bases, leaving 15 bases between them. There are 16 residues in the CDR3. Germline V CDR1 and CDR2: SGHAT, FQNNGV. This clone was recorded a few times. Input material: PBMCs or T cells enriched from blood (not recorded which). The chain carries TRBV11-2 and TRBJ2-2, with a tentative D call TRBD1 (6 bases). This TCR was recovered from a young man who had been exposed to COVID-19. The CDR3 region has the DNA TGTGCCAGCAGCTTATTCTTTAGTAGGGGGACCGGGGAGCTGTTTTTT. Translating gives CASSLFFSRGTGELFF.